This T cell receptor (beta chain) was identified in a study of OX40 agonist ivuxolimab in advanced cancers. At the level of the study: Ivuxolimab, an agonist antibody against OX40 (CD134), was given to patients. Patients received ivuxolimab, an intravenous treatment, every 2 weeks at 0.01 to 10 mg/kg.

Data came from immunoSEQ multiplex PCR; TCRdb stores just in-frame clones and leaves some out. This sample has 30,000 to 40,000 clones, with 80% to 85% found just once. Deletions cut 3 bases from V and 9 bases from J, with 15 bases between. Germline V gives CDR1 LNHDA, CDR2 SQIVND (reference sequence). The CDR3 consists of 14 residues. This material consisted of CD4+ or CD8+ T cells sorted from blood, taken in a trial of the OX40 agonist ivuxolimab. V is TRBV19 and J is TRBJ1-5, with TRBD1 as a possible D gene (5 bases). This receptor was identified in an adult with an advanced solid tumor such as melanoma, head and neck, liver or kidney cancer. DNA of the CDR3: TGTGCCAGTAGTATTGCAGGCCAAAGGGGGCCCCAGCATTTT. This codes for CASSIAGQRGPQHF.